Presented here are 26 T cell receptor beta chains from one specimen sequenced in a study of cytomegalovirus exposure and HLA in healthy donors. The PCR contained 60 Vbeta and 13 Jbeta primers. Using immunoSEQ multiplex PCR, the repertoire was profiled, and TCRdb retains in-frame clones only, with some absent. Among 95,000 to 100,000 clones listed, 60% to 75% were seen once. Sequencing input: PBMCs. These receptor sequences come from a woman aged 40 to 50 in good health and CMV-seronegative.

The V call is TRBV7-8, the J call TRBJ1-3; 10 bases match TRBD1. Germline V CDR1 and CDR2: SGHVS, FQNEAQ. The CDR3 extends over 15 amino acids. With 4 bases clipped from V and 7 bases from J, the junction kept 7 bases outside the gene matches. As DNA, the CDR3 is TGTGCCAGCAGCTCTTGGACAGGGGGTGTTAACACCATATATTTT. It is translated as CASSSWTGGVNTIYF.

The V call is TRBV7-8, the J call TRBJ2-5; 7 bases match TRBD1. The V segment lost 3 bases and the J segment 5 bases; nucleotides outside the gene matches: 6. Per germline, CDR1 SGHVS and CDR2 FQNEAQ. This CDR3 spans 14 amino acids. The DNA of the CDR3 is TGTGCCAGCAGCTTCCCAGGGGGTGGGGAGACCCAGTACTTC. This encodes CASSFPGGGETQYF.

The V and J genes are TRBV2 and TRBJ2-5; TRBD2 aligns across 9 bases. This CDR3 has 15 amino acids. The V and J ends lost 7 bases and 5 bases, in that order; junction bases with no gene match: 11. Per germline, CDR1 SNHLY and CDR2 FYNNEI. CDR3 protein: CASNQGLAGGETQYF. CDR3 nucleotides: TGTGCCAGCAATCAGGGACTAGCAGGCGGTGAGACCCAGTACTTC.

This clone was found once. The rearrangement uses TRBV6-5 and TRBJ1-5; no firm D call. Germline V lookup: CDR1 MNHEY, CDR2 SVGAGI. The V and J ends lost 0 bases and 7 bases respectively, with 7 bases between them. This CDR3 has 13 amino acids. Here the CDR3 DNA reads TGTGCCAGCAGTTACTCCGGGAGGCAGCCCCAGCATTTT. Translating it yields CASSYSGRQPQHF.

This chain joins TRBV10-2 and TRBJ2-1; 8 bases fit TRBD2. The V gene end was trimmed by 5 bases and the J gene end by 0 bases; junction bases not matched to a gene: 12. Germline lookup yields CDR1 WSHSY and CDR2 SAAADI. CDR3 size: 18 residues. The DNA of the CDR3 is TGCGCCAGCAGTCCACTCGCCAGCGGGAGCCTCTCCTACAATGAGCAGTTCTTC. Translated, it gives CASSPLASGSLSYNEQFF.

J is TRBJ2-1 and V is TRBV28, with 8 bases that match TRBD2. With V trimmed by 5 bases and J by 6 bases, 6 bases remained unmatched. This CDR3 is built from 14 residues. CDR1 and CDR2 (germline): MDHEN, SYDVKM. The CDR3 loop reads CASSDSGRFNEQFF. The DNA for the CDR3 is TGTGCCAGCAGTGACAGCGGGAGATTCAATGAGCAGTTCTTC.

This rearrangement joins TRBV7-3 to TRBJ2-1, with 10 bases that match TRBD2. The CDR3 runs to 13 residues. CDR1 is SGHTA, CDR2 FQGTGA, per germline. J was trimmed by 8 bases and V by 5 bases; bases with no gene match: 3. The CDR3: CASSRLAGDEQFF. The CDR3 region has the DNA TGTGCCAGCAGCCGTCTAGCGGGAGATGAGCAGTTCTTC.

The chain recombines TRBV2 with TRBJ1-4, with a tentative D call TRBD1 (6 bases). Germline V lookup: CDR1 SNHLY, CDR2 FYNNEI. The CDR3 covers 15 residues. The V end was cut by 7 bases, the J end by 5 bases, with 17 bases between. The CDR3 loop is CASTRDTQPNEKLFF. The CDR3 nucleotides are TGTGCCAGCACGAGGGACACCCAGCCCAATGAAAAACTGTTTTTT.

The V call is TRBV7-8, the J call TRBJ2-7; TRBD2 matches at 13 bases. The trim removed 1 base at V and 1 base at J, leaving 1 base unmatched. Germline CDR1 is SGHVS and CDR2 is FQNEAQ. The CDR3 loop spans 16 amino acids. The CDR3 DNA sequence: TGTGCCAGCAGCTTAGGACTAGCGGGAGGATCCTACGAGCAGTACTTC. This translates into CASSLGLAGGSYEQYF.

The table lists this clone with a few counts. The V call is TRBV7-2, the J call TRBJ2-2, with 9 positions matching TRBD1. The germline V gene encodes CDR1 SGHTA and CDR2 FQGNSA. There are 17 residues in the CDR3. Germline trimming cut 0 bases from V and 7 bases from J; bases unmatched to any gene: 9. For the CDR3, the DNA is TGTGCCAGCAGCTTAGCAAGGGCGACAGGGGGGTTCGGGGAGCTGTTTTTT. It translates to CASSLARATGGFGELFF.

The V gene is TRBV30, the J gene TRBJ2-2; 8 nucleotides match TRBD2. The CDR3 is made up of 16 amino acids. V gave up 3 bases and J gave up 0 bases; unmatched junction bases: 6. Looked up from germline, CDR1 is GTSNPN and CDR2 is SVGIG (reference sequence). Here the CDR3 DNA reads TGTGCCTGGAGCGGGGGGGACCGCTCGAACACCGGGGAGCTGTTTTTT. It encodes CAWSGGDRSNTGELFF.

The J gene is TRBJ2-7, the V gene TRBV7-2; 9 nucleotides align to TRBD2. The CDR3 extends over 16 amino acids. V was pared by 5 bases and J by 9 bases, with 17 bases of the junction left unmatched. The germline V gene encodes CDR1 SGHTA and CDR2 FQGNSA. CDR3 amino acids: CASSPVAAGGRRGQYF. CDR3 DNA sequence: TGTGCCAGCAGCCCAGTGGCAGCGGGAGGACGAAGGGGGCAGTACTTC.

This chain links TRBV6-5 with TRBJ2-3, with 10 bases matching TRBD2. V lost 4 bases, J lost 3 bases, and 7 bases stayed unmatched. The CDR3 length is 16 residues. Germline assignment: CDR1 MNHEY and CDR2 SVGAGI. CDR3 region: CASSFSSGGRTDTQYF. The CDR3 DNA reads as TGTGCCAGCAGTTTTTCTAGCGGGGGTCGAACAGATACGCAGTATTTT.

This clone was counted between two and nine times. The chain has TRBV6-1 and TRBJ2-4, with TRBD2 matching over 11 bases. Germline values: CDR1 MNHNS, CDR2 SASEGT. With 3 bases clipped from V and 12 bases from J, the junction kept 13 bases outside the gene matches. There are 16 residues in the CDR3. CDR3 amino acids: CASSDYPGTSGYPQYF. The CDR3 DNA sequence: TGTGCCAGCAGTGATTACCCTGGGACTAGCGGCTATCCTCAGTACTTC.

The chain carries TRBV28 and TRBJ2-1, with TRBD2 identical over 12 bases. Germline CDR1 MDHEN, CDR2 SYDVKM. The CDR3 runs 15 residues. The V segment lost 10 bases and the J segment 3 bases; nucleotides outside the gene matches: 7. The CDR3 coding sequence is TGTGCCACCGAATCGACTAGCGGGAGCTACAATGAGCAGTTCTTC. Encoded protein: CATESTSGSYNEQFF.

This clone is a singleton in its sample. The rearrangement uses TRBV7-9 and TRBJ2-1, with a weak D call TRBD1 (6 bases). The V gene's germline CDR1 is SEHNR and CDR2 FQNEAQ (reference sequence). V dropped 5 bases and J dropped 0 bases, with 11 bases sitting between them. This CDR3 is built from 15 residues. CDR3 in amino acids: CASSKRTVSYNEQFF. The CDR3 DNA follows: TGTGCCAGCAGCAAGCGGACAGTCTCCTACAATGAGCAGTTCTTC. Full variable domain (remainder filled in from reference TRBV7-9 and TRBJ2-1): DTGVSQNPRHKITKRGQNVTFRCDPISEHNRLYWYRQTLGQGPEFLTYFQNEAQLEKSRLLSDRFSAERPKGSFSTLEIQRTEQGDSAMYLCASSKRTVSYNEQFFGPGTRLTVL.

This clone was counted many times. V usage is TRBV11-2 and J usage is TRBJ2-2; D may be TRBD2 (6 bases). Trimming removed 5 bases from V and 3 bases from J, with 16 bases in between. The CDR3 is made up of 16 amino acids. From germline, CDR1 is SGHAT and CDR2 FQNNGV. The CDR3 loop reads CASSARQGGYTGELFF. The CDR3 DNA reads TGTGCCAGCAGCGCAAGGCAGGGAGGATACACCGGGGAGCTGTTTTTT.

The sample holds a few counts of this clone. V gene TRBV9 combines with J gene TRBJ2-3, with D possibly being TRBD2 (5 bases). V was trimmed by 4 bases and J by 4 bases, leaving 13 bases between them. The CDR3 has 14 amino acids. The germline CDR1 and CDR2 sequences are SGDLS and YYNGEE. The CDR3 is CASSLRDAADTQYF. DNA of the CDR3: TGTGCCAGCAGCCTACGGGATGCGGCAGATACGCAGTATTTT.

The gene calls are TRBV27 and TRBJ2-1; tentatively, D is TRBD2 (5 bases). Germline V gives CDR1 MNHEY, CDR2 SMNVEV (reference sequence). With 2 bases removed from V and 4 bases from J, the gap between germline ends came to 12 bases. There are 15 residues in the CDR3. The CDR3 DNA is TGTGCCAGCAGTTTAACTAGTACTGAATACAATGAGCAGTTCTTC. Protein product: CASSLTSTEYNEQFF.

This chain joins TRBV7-3 and TRBJ2-5, with D possibly being TRBD2 (5 bases). The CDR3 runs to 13 residues. The V gene lost 5 bases and the J gene lost 11 bases, with 18 bases spanning the gap. Germline CDR1 SGHTA, CDR2 FQGTGA. The CDR3 region has the DNA TGTGCCAGCAGCCTCGATCGACTAACAGAGCAGTACTTC. Protein sequence: CASSLDRLTEQYF. The variable domain in full, completed from reference TRBV7-3 and TRBJ2-5, reads GAGVSQTPSNKVTEKGKYVELRCDPISGHTALYWYRQSLGQGPEFLIYFQGTGAADDSGLPNDRFFAVRPEGSVSTLKIQRTERGDSAVYLCASSLDRLTEQYFGPGTRLLVL.

This clone was recorded once. V and J are TRBV2 and TRBJ1-5; 9 positions agree with TRBD1. This CDR3 spans 13 amino acids. The germline gives CDR1 SNHLY, CDR2 FYNNEI. V was clipped by 4 bases and J by 10 bases; unmatched bases: 5. CDR3 DNA sequence: TGTGCCAGCAGTGGGGGACAGGGCGATCCCCAGCATTTT. It codes for CASSGGQGDPQHF.

This clone was picked up a small number of times. The chain has TRBV2 and TRBJ2-2; D call uncertain. Germline lookup yields CDR1 SNHLY and CDR2 FYNNEI. Deletions cut 8 bases from V and 6 bases from J, with 7 bases between. This CDR3 is 11 amino acids long. This chain's CDR3 is CASHNAGELFF. CDR3 nucleotides: TGTGCCAGCCACAATGCCGGGGAGCTGTTTTTT.

The gene calls are TRBV27 and TRBJ1-5; 11 bases are a match to TRBD1. Looked up from germline, CDR1 is MNHEY and CDR2 is SMNVEV (reference sequence). V was pared by 5 bases and J by 7 bases, with 16 bases of the junction left unmatched. The CDR3 totals 18 residues. The CDR3 sequence is CASSTHRADRGPGQPQHF. The CDR3 DNA reads TGTGCCAGCAGTACCCACCGCGCGGACAGGGGGCCGGGGCAGCCCCAGCATTTT.

This sequence joins TRBV7-8 and TRBJ1-2, with 9 bases identical to TRBD1. V lost 5 bases and J lost 5; bases outside the gene matches: 9. Germline-derived CDR1 and CDR2 are SGHVS and FQNEAQ. CDR3 length: 15 residues. The CDR3 loop is CASSLVTGQGYGYTF. CDR3 nucleotides: TGTGCCAGCAGCCTAGTGACGGGACAGGGATATGGCTACACCTTC. The whole variable domain, remainder taken from reference TRBV7-8 and TRBJ1-2, is GAGVSQSPRYKVAKRGQDVALRCDPISGHVSLFWYQQALGQGPEFLTYFQNEAQLDKSGLPSDRFFAERPEGSVSTLKIQRTQQEDSAVYLCASSLVTGQGYGYTFGSGTRLTVV.

As concerns this clone: Sequence at one end of the junction differs from germline and may be a read error. The V call is TRBV7-9, the J call TRBJ2-2; TRBD1 matches at 10 bases. This CDR3 is built from 18 residues. Germline CDR1 is SEHNR and CDR2 is FQNEAQ (reference sequence). The CDR3 here is CSSSLTSWDRGNTGELFF. The DNA for the CDR3 is TGTTCCAGCAGCCTTACCTCCTGGGACAGGGGCAACACCGGGGAGCTGTTTTTT.

The V call is TRBV5-1, the J call TRBJ1-5; D might be TRBD1 (6 bases). The germline V and J ends were trimmed by 2 bases and 1 base, with 10 bases remaining between them. Germline CDR1 is SGHRS and CDR2 is YFSETQ. The CDR3 is 15 amino acids. CDR3 in amino acids: CASSFRGESNQPQHF. In DNA form, the CDR3 reads TGCGCCAGCAGCTTCAGGGGTGAGAGCAATCAGCCCCAGCATTTT.